The rows below give T cell receptor beta chains drawn from one sample of a study of cytomegalovirus exposure and HLA in healthy donors. Clones were read by immunoSEQ multiplex PCR, and TCRdb kept only the in-frame ones, dropping some. The repertoire holds approximately 150,000 clones, with 76% as singletons. Source material: PBMCs. These receptors all come from a male donor in good health and CMV-seronegative. The CDR3 runs from the conserved cysteine through the conserved F or W. Fields, in order: D gene, clone size, J gene, V gene, CDR3 DNA, CDR3 protein. A D gene is named only where the DNA matches it firmly. A row's size may be missing; if present it is once, few, many or a size class.

>-|-|TRBJ1-5|TRBV7-9
TGTGCCAGCAGCAAAACCGACATCCTTAGCAATCAGCCCCAGCATTTT
CASSKTDILSNQPQHF
>TRBD1|few|TRBJ1-1|TRBV6-4
TGTGCCAGCGCCCCGGGACAGGGGGCTTCTACTAACACTGAAGCTTTCTTT
CASAPGQGASTNTEAFF
>TRBD2|few|TRBJ2-3|TRBV5-1
TGCGCCAGCAGCGTCGAACTAGCGGGAGTCGGCACAGATACGCAGTATTTT
CASSVELAGVGTDTQYF
>-|-|TRBJ1-3|TRBV5-1
TGCGCCAGCAGAGACGCAAAGAGGTCCGGAAACACCATATATTTT
CASRDAKRSGNTIYF
>-|-|TRBJ2-5|TRBV5-8
TGTGCCAGCAGCTTGGTAGCGGAGACCCAGTACTTC
CASSLVAETQYF
>TRBD1|-|TRBJ1-5|TRBV28
TGTGCCAGCAGTTTTATGGGGACAGTTAATCAGCCCCAGCATTTT
CASSFMGTVNQPQHF
>-|-|TRBJ2-7|TRBV28
TGTGCCAGCAGTTTAGGATTGGGCCTCTCCTACGAGCAGTACTTC
CASSLGLGLSYEQYF
>-|-|TRBJ1-2|TRBV5-6
TGTGCCAGCAGCTTGGTGGGGGCGCTGGGCTACACCTTC
CASSLVGALGYTF
>-|-|TRBJ2-3|TRBV5-1
TGCGCCAGCAGCTTCCCACTGAGCACAGATACGCAGTATTTT
CASSFPLSTDTQYF
>-|once|TRBJ2-2|TRBV27
TGTGCCAGCAGCCTAGAGTGGTTTACCGGGGAGCTGTTTTTT
CASSLEWFTGELFF
>-|once|TRBJ2-5|TRBV10-3
TGTGCCATCAGTGGCGGGGAGACCCAGTACTTC
CAISGGETQYF
>-|-|TRBJ1-1|TRBV4-1
TGCGCCAGCAGCCCCTTAGAGGCAGCTCAAGGGGGCACTGAAGCTTTCTTT
CASSPLEAAQGGTEAFF
>TRBD1|-|TRBJ2-5|TRBV15
TGTGCCACCAGCAGACTTGACAGGGCCAAAGAGACCCAGTACTTC
CATSRLDRAKETQYF
>TRBD1|-|TRBJ2-7|TRBV11-2
TGTGCCAGCAGCCTTGGGACAGTCTACGAGCAGTACTTC
CASSLGTVYEQYF
>-|-|TRBJ2-1|TRBV6-7
TGTGCCAGCAGTTACCGGGACTCCTACAATGAGCAGTTCTTC
CASSYRDSYNEQFF
>-|few|TRBJ2-3|TRBV5-1
TGCGCCAGCAGATTGGCCTTAACAGGGCGGGATACGCAGTATTTT
CASRLALTGRDTQYF
>TRBD1|-|TRBJ2-2|TRBV19
TGTGCCAGTAGTATACCCCTGACAGGGGTAGGCACCGGGGAGCTGTTTTTT
CASSIPLTGVGTGELFF
>-|-|TRBJ2-7|TRBV5-5
TGTGCCAGCAGCTTGGGCCAGAGGGTGAGCTACGAGCAGTACTTC
CASSLGQRVSYEQYF
>-|-|TRBJ2-5|TRBV7-3
TGTGCCAGCAGCTTCGGAGGGGGCGAAGAGACCCAGTACTTC
CASSFGGGEETQYF
>-|-|TRBJ1-3|TRBV7-6
TGTGCCAGCAGCGGTACAGGGACCTCTGGAAACACCATATATTTT
CASSGTGTSGNTIYF
>TRBD1|-|TRBJ2-7|TRBV6-5
TGTGCCAGCAGTTACCCCCAGGGGGCGAAGCTCGAGCAGTACTTC
CASSYPQGAKLEQYF
>-|-|TRBJ1-2|TRBV27
TGTGCCAGCAGTTTATCGGCGGGGGGAGGTGGCTACACCTTC
CASSLSAGGGGYTF
>-|-|TRBJ1-1|TRBV5-1
TGCGCCAGCAGCTTTGACAGCCGGAACACTGAAGCTTTCTTT
CASSFDSRNTEAFF
>-|-|TRBJ2-5|TRBV7-2
TGTGCCAGCAGCTTAAGCCCTAGCGCCTACCAAGAGACCCAGTACTTC
CASSLSPSAYQETQYF
>-|-|TRBJ1-2|TRBV9
TGTGCCAGCAGCGTAGGCACAGGGTGGCATGGCTACACCTTC
CASSVGTGWHGYTF
>-|-|TRBJ1-1|TRBV5-1
TGCGCCAGCAGCTTGTGGGGGCCAGACGAGAACACTGAAGCTTTCTTT
CASSLWGPDENTEAFF
>TRBD1|-|TRBJ2-7|TRBV25-1
TGTGCCAGCAGTGAAGGAGTAAGACAGGGGGGTTCCTACGAGCAGTACTTC
CASSEGVRQGGSYEQYF
>TRBD1|-|TRBJ2-5|TRBV29-1
TGCAGCGTTGAGTTTGGGGCAGGGGGCGGGCGGGAGACCCAGTACTTC
CSVEFGAGGGRETQYF
>-|few|TRBJ1-3|TRBV28
TGTGCCAGCATACAAGGGGGGGGCACAGGAAACACCATATATTTT
CASIQGGGTGNTIYF
>-|-|TRBJ2-1|TRBV15
TGTGCCACCAGCAGAACCGGGGAGATCAATGAGCAGTTCTTC
CATSRTGEINEQFF
>TRBD1|few|TRBJ2-3|TRBV5-6
TGTGCCAGCAGCTTTAACAGGGGGAGCACAGATACGCAGTATTTT
CASSFNRGSTDTQYF
>TRBD1|few|TRBJ1-5|TRBV19
TGTGCCAGTAGTAGGTGGACAGGGAGCAATCAGCCCCAGCATTTT
CASSRWTGSNQPQHF
>-|few|TRBJ2-1|TRBV4-2
TGTGCCAGCAGCCCTAAGGCGGGGATGGAGTTCTTC
CASSPKAGMEFF
>TRBD1|-|TRBJ2-3|TRBV2
TGTGCCAGCAGTCCCTTCGGACAGGGTTCACCATCTGATACGCAGTATTTT
CASSPFGQGSPSDTQYF
>TRBD1|-|TRBJ2-1|TRBV18
TGTGCCAGCTCACGTGACAGGGGGCCTCTAAGCAATGAGCAGTTCTTC
CASSRDRGPLSNEQFF
>TRBD1|-|TRBJ1-5|TRBV19
TGTGCCAGTAGTGCTAAGGGACAGGCATTTAGCAATCAGCCCCAGCATTTT
CASSAKGQAFSNQPQHF
>TRBD1|-|TRBJ2-7|TRBV27
TGTGCCAGCAGACCGACAGGGGTGCTCTACGAGCAGTACTTC
CASRPTGVLYEQYF
>-|few|TRBJ2-1|TRBV30
TGTGCCTGGAGCTCCCAGCAGGCAGAGTTCTTC
CAWSSQQAEFF
>TRBD1|few|TRBJ1-6|TRBV14
TGTGCCAGCAGCCAACGGAAGGGGGCAGGGACTAATTCACCCCTCCACTTT
CASSQRKGAGTNSPLHF
>TRBD2|-|TRBJ2-1|TRBV10-1
TGCACCAGCAACCTGGTAGCGGGGCGTGAGCAGTTCTTC
CTSNLVAGREQFF
>TRBD2|-|TRBJ2-5|TRBV27
TGTGCCAGCAGTCCTTGGATAGCGGGTCCGGGGGAGACCCAGTACTTC
CASSPWIAGPGETQYF
>TRBD1|-|TRBJ2-7|TRBV9
TGTGCCAGCAGCGTAGAACAGGGGAACGGGTGGGACGAGCAGTACTTC
CASSVEQGNGWDEQYF
>-|-|TRBJ2-1|TRBV5-1
TGCGCCAGCAGCTTTACAGAGAGCTCCTACAATGAGCAGTTCTTC
CASSFTESSYNEQFF
>TRBD2|-|TRBJ2-7|TRBV30
TGTGCCTGCGGACTAGCGGGCCACTACGAGCAGTACTTC
CACGLAGHYEQYF
>-|few|TRBJ2-7|TRBV4-1
TGCGCCAGCAGCCAAGATCGGGGGACCGATTACGAGCAGTACTTC
CASSQDRGTDYEQYF
>TRBD2|-|TRBJ2-7|TRBV7-8
TGTGCCAGCGGGGATTTAGCGGGTAGAGACTACGAGCAGTACTTC
CASGDLAGRDYEQYF
>-|-|TRBJ2-7|TRBV19
TGTGCCAGTAGTATAGTGGGAGCGGGCAGTCACGAGCAGTACTTC
CASSIVGAGSHEQYF
>TRBD1|-|TRBJ2-5|TRBV4-1
TGCGCCAGCAGCCAAGATTCAAACAGGGGGCTTCCCCGGGAGACCCAGTACTTC
CASSQDSNRGLPRETQYF
>-|-|TRBJ2-2|TRBV7-6
TGTGCCAGCAGCTTAGTGCAGGGATTACCTGGGGAGCTGTTTTTT
CASSLVQGLPGELFF
>-|-|TRBJ1-5|TRBV6-5
TGTGCCAGCAGTTACTCAGGACTTGGGAATCAGCCCCAGCATTTT
CASSYSGLGNQPQHF